Listed below are T cell receptor beta chains from one sample, sequenced in a study of shared clonotypes between healthy human individuals. Clones were read by immunoSEQ multiplex PCR, and TCRdb kept only the in-frame ones, dropping some. The data show approximately 500,000 clones, with over 60% seen just once and around an eighth held by the top ten. Sequencing input: PBMCs. Receptor source: a woman aged 40 to 55 in good health. Some clones in this sample may be carry-over from other donors' samples. Both conserved end residues are part of each CDR3. The order of the fields is J gene, V gene, CDR3 protein.

TRBJ2-4	TRBV30	CASTTGNIQYF
TRBJ2-3	TRBV7-2	CASLVSGFSTDTQYF
TRBJ1-1	TRBV25-1	CASSGRSGYTEAFF
TRBJ1-4	TRBV7-9	CASSLGSFGEKLFF
TRBJ2-7	TRBV2	CASRAGGEQYF
TRBJ2-5	TRBV14	CASSIRGGFGTQYF
TRBJ2-1	TRBV30	CAWSQQQNNEQFF
TRBJ2-7	TRBV15	CATSRAGSGSGEQYF
TRBJ2-6	TRBV5-1	CASSLGRTWGSGANVLTF
TRBJ1-3	TRBV7-2	CASSLVAGFGNTIYF
TRBJ2-2	TRBV7-9	CASSLSAGKNTGELFF
TRBJ2-3	TRBV27	CASSTRTGALLDTQYF
TRBJ2-6	TRBV2	CASRVSKREPILGSGANVLTF
TRBJ1-2	TRBV30	CAWNRDSANYGYTF
TRBJ2-7	TRBV5-1	CASSLDSRYEQYF
TRBJ2-1	TRBV7-9	CASSLGSYNEQFF
TRBJ1-1	TRBV18	CASSPELWTGGIGGTEAFF
TRBJ2-1	TRBV5-1	CASSFKATGTSGSDEQFF
TRBJ1-2	TRBV18	CASSTTDYYGYTF
TRBJ2-3	TRBV7-2	CASSDRRSGGDTQYF
TRBJ1-2	TRBV28	CASSFGQGNGYTF
TRBJ1-3	TRBV10-2	CASSETGTVGNTIYF
TRBJ2-4	TRBV7-3	CASSLIRDSSPTAKNIQYF
TRBJ2-1	TRBV5-1	CASTVDPGSSGEQFF
TRBJ2-3	TRBV30	CAWSDGTSLDTQYF
TRBJ1-1	TRBV6-6	CASTYLGNTEAFF
TRBJ2-3	TRBV7-2	CASSLPRTPTDTQYF
TRBJ2-1	TRBV27	CASSGLARRPNNEQFF
TRBJ1-4	TRBV7-9	CASSSEGVTNEKLFF
TRBJ2-7	TRBV28	CASREGGLAYEQYF
TRBJ2-1	TRBV2	CASSEGGAREFF
TRBJ2-2	TRBV11-3	CASQRSNTGELFF
TRBJ2-1	TRBV19	CASSLEGDSYNEQFF
TRBJ2-3	TRBV4-3	CASSVGLAGRTDTQYF
TRBJ2-2	TRBV7-2	CASSLAAFGELFF
TRBJ2-5	TRBV5-1	CASRYGIGEETQYF
TRBJ2-7	TRBV7-8	CASSLNEGEQYF
TRBJ1-6	TRBV28	CASRLGRVNSPLHF
TRBJ2-1	TRBV7-2	CASSTRGSGVSYNEQFF
TRBJ1-2	TRBV5-4	CASSLLPGDAYGYTF
TRBJ2-1	TRBV28	CASSSAGGRAFALRGEQFF
TRBJ1-4	TRBV18	CASSRSVEKLFF
TRBJ2-1	TRBV28	CASSPHRGGWNEQFF
TRBJ2-5	TRBV2	CASSNDGQETQYF
TRBJ2-3	TRBV11-2	CASSSVQEPSTDTQYF
TRBJ2-2	TRBV19	CASSGGRNTGELFF
TRBJ1-3	TRBV7-2	CASSLGSGLSSGNTIYF
TRBJ2-7	TRBV27	CASRGGQGVYEQYF
TRBJ1-4	TRBV19	CASEQGALGEKLFF
TRBJ2-2	TRBV19	CASSIDYPNTGELFF
TRBJ2-3	TRBV9	CASSVGSSGRFDTQYF
TRBJ2-1	TRBV28	CASSPNRGGQFF
TRBJ2-7	TRBV6-5	CASSRTGVEQYF
TRBJ1-1	TRBV7-3	CASSLRDGHEAFF
TRBJ1-1	TRBV28	CASSLLRDGAFF